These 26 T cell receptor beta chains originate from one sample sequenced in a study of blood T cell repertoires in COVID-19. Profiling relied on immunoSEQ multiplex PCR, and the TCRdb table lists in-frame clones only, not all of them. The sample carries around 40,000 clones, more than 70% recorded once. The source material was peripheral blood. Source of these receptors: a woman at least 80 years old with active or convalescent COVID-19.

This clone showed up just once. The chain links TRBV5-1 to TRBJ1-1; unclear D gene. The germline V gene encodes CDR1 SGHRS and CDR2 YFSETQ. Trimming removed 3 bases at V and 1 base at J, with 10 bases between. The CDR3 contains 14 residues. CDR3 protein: CASSWGGPNTEAFF. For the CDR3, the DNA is TGCGCCAGCAGCTGGGGAGGACCGAACACTGAAGCTTTCTTT.

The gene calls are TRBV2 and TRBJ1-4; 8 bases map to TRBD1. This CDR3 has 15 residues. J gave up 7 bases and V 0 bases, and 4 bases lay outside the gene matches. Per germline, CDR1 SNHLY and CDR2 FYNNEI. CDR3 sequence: CASSEATGASEKLFF. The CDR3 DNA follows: TGTGCCAGCAGTGAAGCGACAGGGGCGAGTGAAAAACTGTTTTTT.

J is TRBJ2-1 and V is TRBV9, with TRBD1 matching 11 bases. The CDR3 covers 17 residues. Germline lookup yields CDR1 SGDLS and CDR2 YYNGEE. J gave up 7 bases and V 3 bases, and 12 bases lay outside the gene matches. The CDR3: CASSARLRDRGFNEQFF. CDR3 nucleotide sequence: TGTGCCAGCAGCGCACGTCTCCGGGACAGGGGGTTTAATGAGCAGTTCTTC.

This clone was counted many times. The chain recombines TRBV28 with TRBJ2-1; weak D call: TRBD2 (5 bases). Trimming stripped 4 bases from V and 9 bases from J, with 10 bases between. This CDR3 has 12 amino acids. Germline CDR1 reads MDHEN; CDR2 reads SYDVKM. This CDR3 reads CASSSRGSEQFF. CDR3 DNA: TGTGCCAGCAGTTCAAGAGGGAGTGAGCAGTTCTTC.

The CDR3 coding sequence is TGTGCCAGCAGCTTTGATCGGACTGAAGCTTTCTTT. Protein sequence: CASSFDRTEAFF. The chain employs TRBV5-4 and TRBJ1-1; D gene ambiguous. This CDR3 contains 12 residues. V shed 2 bases and J shed 5 bases, with 7 bases lying between them. Germline-derived CDR1 and CDR2 are SGHNT and YYREEE (reference sequence).

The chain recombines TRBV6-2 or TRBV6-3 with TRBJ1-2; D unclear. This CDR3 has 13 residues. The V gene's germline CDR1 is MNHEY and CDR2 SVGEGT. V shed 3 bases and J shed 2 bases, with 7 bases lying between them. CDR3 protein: CASSYSSNYGYTF. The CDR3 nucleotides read TGTGCCAGCAGTTATAGCTCGAACTATGGCTACACCTTC.

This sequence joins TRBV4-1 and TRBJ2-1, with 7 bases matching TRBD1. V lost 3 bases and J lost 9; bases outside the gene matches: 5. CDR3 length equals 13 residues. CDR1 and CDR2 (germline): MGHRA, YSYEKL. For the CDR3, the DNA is TGCGCCAGCAGCCACGGTACAGGGGCTGAGCAGTTCTTC. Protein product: CASSHGTGAEQFF.

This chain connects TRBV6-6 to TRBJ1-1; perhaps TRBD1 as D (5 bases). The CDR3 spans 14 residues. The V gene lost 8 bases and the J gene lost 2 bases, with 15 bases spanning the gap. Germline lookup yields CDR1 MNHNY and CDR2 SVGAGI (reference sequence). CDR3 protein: CASVGPARNTEAFF. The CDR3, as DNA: TGTGCCAGCGTGGGGCCGGCGCGTAACACTGAAGCTTTCTTT.

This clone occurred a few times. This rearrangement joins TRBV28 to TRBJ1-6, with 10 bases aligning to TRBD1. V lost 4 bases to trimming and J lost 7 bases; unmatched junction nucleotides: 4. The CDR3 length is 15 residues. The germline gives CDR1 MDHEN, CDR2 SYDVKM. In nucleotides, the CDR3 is TGTGCCAGCAGTTATAGGACAGGGGGGAATTCACCCCTCCACTTT. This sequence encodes CASSYRTGGNSPLHF.

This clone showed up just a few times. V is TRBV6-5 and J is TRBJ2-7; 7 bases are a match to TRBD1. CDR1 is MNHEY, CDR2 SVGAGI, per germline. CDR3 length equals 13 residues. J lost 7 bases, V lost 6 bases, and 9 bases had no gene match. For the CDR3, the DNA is TGTGCCAGCAGCGCCGGGACAGAGGCGGAGCAGTACTTC. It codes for CASSAGTEAEQYF.

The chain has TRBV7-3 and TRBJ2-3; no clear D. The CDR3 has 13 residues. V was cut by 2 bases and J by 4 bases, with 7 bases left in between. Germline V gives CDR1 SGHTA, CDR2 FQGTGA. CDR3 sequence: CASSLWSADTQYF. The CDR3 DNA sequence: TGTGCCAGCAGCTTATGGTCAGCAGATACGCAGTATTTT.

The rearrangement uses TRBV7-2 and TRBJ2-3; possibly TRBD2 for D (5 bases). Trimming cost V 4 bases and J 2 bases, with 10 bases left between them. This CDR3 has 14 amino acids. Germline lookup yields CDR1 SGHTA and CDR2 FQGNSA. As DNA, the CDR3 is TGTGCCAGCAGCTCGGGATCCAACACAGATACGCAGTATTTT. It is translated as CASSSGSNTDTQYF.

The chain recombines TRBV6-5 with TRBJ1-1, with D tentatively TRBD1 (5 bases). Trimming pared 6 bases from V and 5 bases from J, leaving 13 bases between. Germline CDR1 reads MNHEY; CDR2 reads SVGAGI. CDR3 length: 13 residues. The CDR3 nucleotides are TGTGCCAGCAGCCGGACATCCCTAACTGAAGCTTTCTTT. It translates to CASSRTSLTEAFF.

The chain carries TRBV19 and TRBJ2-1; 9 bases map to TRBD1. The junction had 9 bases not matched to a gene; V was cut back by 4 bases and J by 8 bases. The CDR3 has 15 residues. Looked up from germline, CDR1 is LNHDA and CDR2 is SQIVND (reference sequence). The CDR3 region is CASSKIQGAQDEQFF. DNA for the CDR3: TGTGCCAGTAGTAAAATACAGGGGGCGCAGGATGAGCAGTTCTTC.

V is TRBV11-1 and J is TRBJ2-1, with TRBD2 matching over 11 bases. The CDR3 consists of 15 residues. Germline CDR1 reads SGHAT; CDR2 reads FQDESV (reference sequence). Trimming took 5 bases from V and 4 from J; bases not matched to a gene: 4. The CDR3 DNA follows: TGTGCCAGCAGCCCGGGACTAGCGGAATACAATGAGCAGTTCTTC. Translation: CASSPGLAEYNEQFF.

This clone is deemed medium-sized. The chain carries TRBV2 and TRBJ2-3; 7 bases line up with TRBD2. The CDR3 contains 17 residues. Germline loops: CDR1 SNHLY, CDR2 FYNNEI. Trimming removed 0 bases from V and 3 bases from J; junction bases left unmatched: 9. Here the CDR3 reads CASSEASLAEHTDTQYF. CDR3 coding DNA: TGTGCCAGCAGTGAAGCGTCGCTAGCGGAGCATACAGATACGCAGTATTTT.

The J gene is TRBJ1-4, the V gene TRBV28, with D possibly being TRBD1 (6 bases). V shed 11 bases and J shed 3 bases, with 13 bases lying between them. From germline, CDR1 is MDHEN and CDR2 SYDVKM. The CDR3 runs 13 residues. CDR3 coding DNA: TGTGCCGGCAACAGGGTGGCTAATGAAAAACTGTTTTTT. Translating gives CAGNRVANEKLFF.

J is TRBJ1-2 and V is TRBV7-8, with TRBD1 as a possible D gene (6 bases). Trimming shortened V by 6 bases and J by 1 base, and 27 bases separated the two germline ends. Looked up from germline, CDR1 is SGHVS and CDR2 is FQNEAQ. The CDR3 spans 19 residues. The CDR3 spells CASRRVQTTDRTGNYGYTF. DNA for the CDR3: TGTGCCAGCAGACGAGTGCAGACAACCGACAGGACCGGTAACTATGGCTACACCTTC.

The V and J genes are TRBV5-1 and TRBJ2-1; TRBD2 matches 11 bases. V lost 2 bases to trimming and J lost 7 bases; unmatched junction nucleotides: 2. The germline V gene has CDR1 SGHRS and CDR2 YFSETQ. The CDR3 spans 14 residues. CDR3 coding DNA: TGCGCCAGCAGCTTTAGACTAGCGGGGAATGAGCAGTTCTTC. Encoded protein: CASSFRLAGNEQFF.

The CDR3 DNA reads TGTGCCAGCAGCGTGACGGGAGATACAGATACGCAGTATTTT. This gives the protein CASSVTGDTDTQYF. The chain uses TRBV9 and TRBJ2-3, with D possibly TRBD2 on 6 matching bases. This CDR3 has 14 residues. The V end lost 2 bases, the J end lost 3 bases, and 10 bases lay between the germline ends. The germline V gene has CDR1 SGDLS and CDR2 YYNGEE.

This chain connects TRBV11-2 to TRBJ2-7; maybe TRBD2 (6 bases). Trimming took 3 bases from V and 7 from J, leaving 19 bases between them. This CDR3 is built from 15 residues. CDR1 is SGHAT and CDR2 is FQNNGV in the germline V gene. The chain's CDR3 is CASSFGTLGGVEQYF. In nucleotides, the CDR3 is TGTGCCAGCAGCTTCGGCACCCTGGGAGGAGTTGAGCAGTACTTC.

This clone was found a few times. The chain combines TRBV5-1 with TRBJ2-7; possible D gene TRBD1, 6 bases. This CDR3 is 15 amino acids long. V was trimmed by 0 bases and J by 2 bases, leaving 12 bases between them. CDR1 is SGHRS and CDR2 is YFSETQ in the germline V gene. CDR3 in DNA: TGCGCCAGCAGCTTGGGTGAAGGGGGTCCCTACGAGCAGTACTTC. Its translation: CASSLGEGGPYEQYF.

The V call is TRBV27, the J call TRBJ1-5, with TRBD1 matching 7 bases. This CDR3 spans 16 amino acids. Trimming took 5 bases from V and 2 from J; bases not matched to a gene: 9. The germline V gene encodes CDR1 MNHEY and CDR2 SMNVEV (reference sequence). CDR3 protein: CASSRRQGGGNQPQHF. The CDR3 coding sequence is TGTGCCAGCAGTCGTCGACAGGGTGGGGGCAATCAGCCCCAGCATTTT.

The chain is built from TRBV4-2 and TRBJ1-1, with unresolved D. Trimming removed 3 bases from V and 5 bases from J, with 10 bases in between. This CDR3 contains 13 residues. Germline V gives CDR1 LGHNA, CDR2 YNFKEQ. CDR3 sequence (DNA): TGTGCCAGCAGCCAGGAGAGGGAAACTGAAGCTTTCTTT. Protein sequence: CASSQERETEAFF.

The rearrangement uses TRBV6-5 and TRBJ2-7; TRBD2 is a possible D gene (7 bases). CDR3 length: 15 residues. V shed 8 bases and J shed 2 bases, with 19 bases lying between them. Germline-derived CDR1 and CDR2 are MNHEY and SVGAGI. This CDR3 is CASVGGGSYTYEQYF. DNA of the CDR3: TGTGCCAGCGTGGGGGGCGGGAGCTACACCTACGAGCAGTACTTC.

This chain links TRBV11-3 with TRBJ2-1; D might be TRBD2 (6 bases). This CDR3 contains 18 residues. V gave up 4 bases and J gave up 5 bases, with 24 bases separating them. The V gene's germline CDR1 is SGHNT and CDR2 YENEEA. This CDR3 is CASSYRGIGGGIDNEQFF. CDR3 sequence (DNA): TGTGCCAGCAGCTACCGGGGGATTGGGGGTGGAATAGACAATGAGCAGTTCTTC.